The T cell receptor beta chain described here comes from a study of blood T cells in healthy people across ages. This clonotype appeared a single time. Antigen unknown. Study-wide findings and caveats: The study found more naive CD4+ cells and higher diversity in long-lived than aged donors.

A second PCR, run for about 7 to 11 cycles, used a sample-barcoded 5' primer plus a J-beta primer mix. Carrying 12 random nucleotides, a template-switch adaptor labeled each individual cDNA molecule. TCRdb called the 5' RACE reads again in MiXCR, with one record for every CDR3 protein. This table has more than 750,000 distinct CDR3 sequences, roughly 29% appearing once. Germline lookup yields CDR1 DFQATT and CDR2 SNEGSKA (reference sequence). J was trimmed by 10 bases and V by 3 bases; bases with no gene match: 9. The CDR3 length is 13 residues. The sample was also linked to a second study, of T cells of mothers and their children. That source notes: The study recruited a few healthy Caucasian mothers and their six children as donors. When mothers and children were related, their normalized repertoire overlap, which was always slightly higher, did not differ significantly from that of unrelated pairs.

Sequencing was done on a sample of blood. The receptor was isolated from a middle-aged woman in good health. The chain combines TRBV20-1 with TRBJ2-1; the match to TRBD1 covers 7 bases. The CDR3 DNA sequence: TGCAGTGCTAGGGCCAGGGGGAGAGGCGAGCAGTTCTTC. It specifies CSARARGRGEQFF.